The 27 T cell receptor beta chains listed next were all sequenced from one sample in a study of blood T cell repertoires in COVID-19. Assay used: immunoSEQ multiplex PCR; TCRdb lists only in-frame clones, some missing. This sample has 200,000 to 250,000 clones, with 65% to 85% found just once. The sample comprised peripheral blood. The receptors originated from a woman aged 25 to 39 with COVID-19, enrolled during active disease.

V and J are TRBV27 and TRBJ2-7, with 10 positions matching TRBD2. The CDR3 is 14 amino acids. With V trimmed by 6 bases and J by 4 bases, 6 bases remained unmatched. Germline V gene data show CDR1 as MNHEY and CDR2 as SMNVEV (reference sequence). The DNA for the CDR3 is TGTGCCAGCAGCCCAGCGGGGGGGCAATACGAGCAGTACTTC. Its translation: CASSPAGGQYEQYF.

The count of this clone is one. The chain employs TRBV28 and TRBJ2-2, with a weak D call TRBD2 (5 bases). The germline V gene has CDR1 MDHEN and CDR2 SYDVKM. CDR3 length: 16 amino acids. The V end lost 6 bases, the J end lost 5 bases, and 19 bases lay between the germline ends. The CDR3 spells CASSPPGTTGTGELFF. In DNA form, the CDR3 reads TGTGCCAGCAGCCCCCCCGGAACAACGGGGACCGGGGAGCTGTTTTTT.

The gene calls are TRBV11-3 and TRBJ2-7, with TRBD1 identical over 8 bases. The CDR3 runs 14 residues. In germline, CDR1 is SGHNT, CDR2 YENEEA. With V trimmed by 4 bases and J by 0 bases, 2 bases remained unmatched. CDR3 in DNA: TGTGCCAGCAGCTCGGGGACAGGCTCCTACGAGCAGTACTTC. This sequence encodes CASSSGTGSYEQYF.

J is TRBJ2-7 and V is TRBV7-8, with TRBD1 as a possible D gene (7 bases). The CDR3 is 14 residues long. Germline V gene lookup returns CDR1 SGHVS and CDR2 FQNEAQ. Trimming cost V 1 base and J 3 bases, with 10 bases left between them. CDR3 bases: TGTGCCAGCAGCTTAGGACAGGGAGGCTACGAGCAGTACTTC. As protein: CASSLGQGGYEQYF.

The rearrangement links TRBV29-1 to TRBJ1-4; D unclear. Germline lookup yields CDR1 SQVTM and CDR2 ANQGSEA. The germline V and J ends were trimmed by 4 bases and 8 bases, with 5 bases remaining between them. The CDR3 is 10 residues long. CDR3 nucleotide sequence: TGCAGCGTTGGGGCGGAAAAACTGTTTTTT. Translated, it gives CSVGAEKLFF.

V is TRBV9 and J is TRBJ1-2, with unresolved D. Germline values: CDR1 SGDLS, CDR2 YYNGEE. The V end lost 0 bases, the J end lost 6 bases, and 15 bases lay between the germline ends. There are 15 residues in the CDR3. The CDR3 is CASSVAITVGDGYTF. CDR3 DNA: TGTGCCAGCAGCGTAGCTATAACAGTCGGTGATGGCTACACCTTC.

DNA of the CDR3: TGTGCCAGCAGCTTAAGGCGGGGGGGCACAGATACGCAGTATTTT. Protein product: CASSLRRGGTDTQYF. This chain connects TRBV7-2 to TRBJ2-3, with TRBD2 matching 8 bases. This CDR3 region has 15 residues. The germline V gene encodes CDR1 SGHTA and CDR2 FQGNSA. V dropped 2 bases and J dropped 1; count of bases not matched to a gene: 2.

J is TRBJ2-3 and V is TRBV6-2 or TRBV6-3, with D perhaps TRBD2 (6 bases). Germline lookup yields CDR1 MNHEY and CDR2 SVGEGT. This CDR3 region has 14 residues. V gave up 7 bases and J gave up 6 bases, with 17 bases separating them. In DNA, the CDR3 is TGTGCCAGCACCCCCTGGCGGGGCCCGGATACGCAGTATTTT. Translation: CASTPWRGPDTQYF.

The chain carries TRBV5-4 and TRBJ2-7; TRBD1 matches at 10 bases. This CDR3 is 13 amino acids long. Trimming cost V 5 bases and J 6 bases; bases outside gene matches: 5. CDR1 is SGHNT, CDR2 YYREEE, per germline (reference sequence). DNA of the CDR3: TGTGCCAGCAGGGACAGGGGGAATCGCGAGCAGTACTTC. Protein sequence: CASRDRGNREQYF.

V gene TRBV18 combines with J gene TRBJ2-5; 7 nucleotides align to TRBD1. V gave up 2 bases and J gave up 1 base; unmatched junction bases: 7. The V gene's germline CDR1 is KGHSH and CDR2 LQKENI. This CDR3 comprises 16 residues. DNA of the CDR3: TGTGCCAGCTCACCATTGACAGGGAACCCCCAAGAGACCCAGTACTTC. Encoded protein: CASSPLTGNPQETQYF. Complete variable domain (other parts from reference TRBV18 and TRBJ2-5): NAGVMQNPRHLVRRRGQEARLRCSPMKGHSHVYWYRQLPEEGLKFMVYLQKENIIDESGMPKERFSAEFPKEGPSILRIQQVVRGDSAAYFCASSPLTGNPQETQYFGPGTRLLVL.

In DNA, the CDR3 is TGTGCCAGTAGTAAAGCGGGAGAGGGTGGATACGAGCAGTACTTC. As protein: CASSKAGEGGYEQYF. This chain links TRBV19 with TRBJ2-7; the match to TRBD2 covers 8 bases. Germline trimming cut 4 bases from V and 4 bases from J; bases unmatched to any gene: 9. The CDR3 totals 15 residues. CDR1 and CDR2 (germline): LNHDA, SQIVND (reference sequence).

The J gene is TRBJ2-7, the V gene TRBV5-4, with D tentatively TRBD2 (6 bases). The CDR3 is 14 amino acids. Germline V gene sequence: CDR1 SGHNT, CDR2 YYREEE (reference sequence). The ends were cut back, 2 bases at V and 7 bases at J, with 16 bases in the middle. This CDR3 reads CASSFGRSNGEQYF. DNA of the CDR3: TGTGCCAGCAGCTTTGGGAGGTCAAATGGAGAGCAGTACTTC.

V is TRBV29-1 and J is TRBJ2-3, with 8 bases aligning to TRBD2. CDR1 is SQVTM, CDR2 ANQGSEA, per germline. CDR3 length: 13 amino acids. Losses at the gene ends were 8 bases for V and 0 bases for J; bases not matched to a gene: 4. The CDR3 spells CSLSGTSTDTQYF. CDR3 coding DNA: TGCAGCCTTAGCGGGACTAGCACAGATACGCAGTATTTT.

This chain joins TRBV5-1 and TRBJ2-5; 10 nucleotides match TRBD2. CDR1 is SGHRS and CDR2 is YFSETQ in the germline V gene. Trimming removed 3 bases from V and 1 base from J; junction bases left unmatched: 3. The CDR3 spans 15 residues. CDR3 sequence reads: CASSSSGRAQETQYF. CDR3 sequence (DNA): TGCGCCAGCAGCTCGAGCGGGAGGGCCCAAGAGACCCAGTACTTC.

The rearrangement uses TRBV25-1 and TRBJ1-5; TRBD1 aligns across 7 bases. The CDR3 runs 15 residues. Losses at the gene ends were 6 bases for V and 4 bases for J; bases not matched to a gene: 9. Germline values: CDR1 MGHDK, CDR2 SYGVNS. The CDR3 sequence: CASRDEGQRNQPQHF. The CDR3 DNA reads as TGTGCCAGCAGGGATGAGGGACAGCGAAATCAGCCCCAGCATTTT. Full variable domain (outside the CDR3, taken from reference TRBV25-1 and TRBJ1-5): EADIYQTPRYLVIGTGKKITLECSQTMGHDKMYWYQQDPGMELHLIHYSYGVNSTEKGDLSSESTVSRIRTEHFPLTLESARPSHTSQYLCASRDEGQRNQPQHFGDGTRLSIL.

This clone appeared a single time. J is TRBJ1-1 and V is TRBV14; perhaps TRBD1 as D (6 bases). The germline gives CDR1 SGHDN, CDR2 FVKESK. The CDR3 extends over 14 amino acids. V lost 3 bases and J 4 bases, leaving 12 bases between the germline ends. The CDR3 nucleotides are TGTGCCAGCAGCCAGGGGGCGGGAGGCACTGAAGCTTTCTTT. This gives the protein CASSQGAGGTEAFF.

This clone was recorded a few times. The rearrangement joins TRBV5-1 to TRBJ1-2; D gene uncertain. The CDR3 sequence is 15 residues long. Trimming took 4 bases from V and 3 from J, leaving 16 bases between them. Germline CDR1 and CDR2: SGHRS and YFSETQ. Here the CDR3 DNA reads TGCGCCAGCAGCCCCGGTTCGGGGTGGGACTATGGCTACACCTTC. It encodes CASSPGSGWDYGYTF.

The chain is built from TRBV3-1 (or the pseudogene TRBV3-2) and TRBJ1-5; D perhaps matches TRBD1 (5 bases). This CDR3 is built from 15 residues. Trimming took off 4 bases at V and 4 bases at J, with 14 bases between the two ends. Germline V lookup: CDR1 LGHDT, CDR2 YNNKEL (reference sequence). CDR3 sequence: CASSRGGGLNQPQHF. CDR3 DNA: TGTGCCAGCAGCCGGGGGGGAGGACTAAATCAGCCCCAGCATTTT.

This chain uses TRBV28 with TRBJ2-7; maybe TRBD1 (5 bases). Germline V gives CDR1 MDHEN, CDR2 SYDVKM. The CDR3 covers 15 residues. Trimming pared 3 bases from V and 0 bases from J, leaving 12 bases between. The CDR3 coding sequence is TGTGCCAGCAGTTTTAAGGGGCAAGGCTCCTACGAGCAGTACTTC. This translates into CASSFKGQGSYEQYF.

DNA for the CDR3: TGTGCCAGCAGCCCCCTATTACAGGGGGGTCAAGAGACCCAGTACTTC. Its protein is CASSPLLQGGQETQYF. J is TRBJ2-5 and V is TRBV9; 8 bases match TRBD1. Germline V lookup: CDR1 SGDLS, CDR2 YYNGEE. The CDR3 runs 16 residues. Trimming took 4 bases from V and 2 from J; bases not matched to a gene: 10.

The chain joins TRBV11-3 to TRBJ2-3, with 12 bases lining up with TRBD2. The germline CDR1 and CDR2 sequences are SGHNT and YENEEA. This CDR3 contains 18 residues. The junction had 8 bases not matched to a gene; V was cut back by 0 bases and J by 4 bases. CDR3 DNA: TGTGCCAGCAGCTTAGATCGACTAGCGGGGGAGGGCGCAGATACGCAGTATTTT. Protein product: CASSLDRLAGEGADTQYF.

The chain employs TRBV7-2 and TRBJ2-1, with 10 bases identical to TRBD2. The CDR3 is made up of 16 amino acids. The V segment lost 2 bases and the J segment 7 bases; nucleotides outside the gene matches: 8. In germline, CDR1 is SGHTA, CDR2 FQGNSA. The CDR3 nucleotides are TGTGCCAGCAGCTTAAACTTTGCTAGCGGGAGAAATGAGCAGTTCTTC. It yields the protein CASSLNFASGRNEQFF. Using reference TRBV7-2 and TRBJ2-1 for the parts outside the CDR3, the full variable domain is GAGVSQSPSNKVTEKGKDVELRCDPISGHTALYWYRQSLGQGLEFLIYFQGNSAPDKSGLPSDRFSAERTGGSVSTLTIQRTQQEDSAVYLCASSLNFASGRNEQFFGPGTRLTVL.

The J gene is TRBJ1-2, the V gene TRBV5-5; TRBD1 is a possible D gene (6 bases). The CDR3 is made up of 15 amino acids. Trimming cost V 4 bases and J 2 bases, with 15 bases left between them. Germline loops: CDR1 SGHKS, CDR2 YYEKEE (reference sequence). This CDR3 reads CASSRTGGANYGYTF. CDR3 bases: TGTGCCAGCAGCCGAACGGGGGGGGCCAACTATGGCTACACCTTC. The variable domain in full, with the rest retrieved from reference TRBV5-5 and TRBJ1-2, is DAGVTQSPTHLIKTRGQQVTLRCSPISGHKSVSWYQQVLGQGPQFIFQYYEKEERGRGNFPDRFSARQFPNYSSELNVNALLLGDSALYLCASSRTGGANYGYTFGSGTRLTVV.

This rearrangement joins TRBV12-5 to TRBJ2-7; no clear D gene. In germline, CDR1 is LGHNT, CDR2 FRNRAP. Trimming took 1 base from V and 1 from J, leaving 8 bases between them. The CDR3 sequence is 14 residues long. The CDR3 region is CASGLETVSYEQYF. For the CDR3, the DNA is TGTGCTAGTGGTTTGGAAACAGTTTCCTACGAGCAGTACTTC.

The chain has TRBV7-2 and TRBJ1-5; D gene ambiguous. In germline, CDR1 is SGHTA, CDR2 FQGNSA. CDR3 length: 13 amino acids. The V gene lost 3 bases and the J gene lost 4 bases, with 7 bases spanning the gap. DNA of the CDR3: TGTGCCAGCAGCTTTGGAGCTAATCAGCCCCAGCATTTT. Translated: CASSFGANQPQHF.

The V gene is TRBV30, the J gene TRBJ2-2, with 9 bases aligning to TRBD1. V dropped 1 base and J dropped 3; count of bases not matched to a gene: 9. The CDR3 spans 17 residues. Germline CDR1 is GTSNPN and CDR2 is SVGIG (reference sequence). The CDR3 sequence is CAWSESPGQGYTGELFF. The CDR3 DNA follows: TGTGCCTGGAGTGAATCTCCCGGACAGGGGTACACCGGGGAGCTGTTTTTT.

The V and J genes are TRBV30 and TRBJ2-7; 7 bases are shared with TRBD1. This CDR3 is built from 15 residues. Per germline, CDR1 GTSNPN and CDR2 SVGIG (reference sequence). With 1 base clipped from V and 0 bases from J, the junction kept 6 bases outside the gene matches. The CDR3 DNA reads TGTGCCTGGAGTGGGGACAGCTCGAGCTCCTACGAGCAGTACTTC. It is translated as CAWSGDSSSSYEQYF.